The 16 T cell receptor beta chains given below trace back to one sample, sequenced in a study of Graves' ophthalmopathy and Graves' hyperthyroidism. The authors amplified TCR beta CDR3 regions from RNA transcripts. Scientists carried out first-round RT-PCR using HTBI primers and then a second-round multiplex PCR. TCRdb ran MiXCR on the multiplex PCR reads and lists one entry per CDR3 protein. This table has 40,000 or so distinct CDR3 sequences, more than 45% appearing once. Sample: peripheral blood. All receptors derive from an adult man with Graves' ophthalmopathy.

This clonotype was found many times. V is TRBV5-8 and J is TRBJ2-5; 15 nucleotides agree with TRBD2. The CDR3 loop spans 18 amino acids. The junction had 11 bases not matched to a gene; V was cut back by 4 bases and J by 4 bases. Germline-derived CDR1 and CDR2 are SGHTS and YDEGEE. In nucleotides, the CDR3 is TGTGCCAGCAGCGCCGGATGGACTAGCGGGGGGGCGGGAGAGACCCAGTACTTC. It specifies CASSAGWTSGGAGETQYF.

Comments on this clonotype: A read error may be the cause here, since a much bigger clone is one base away. The CDR3 loop reads CASSTNRAGANALTF. CDR3 sequence (DNA): TGTGCCAGCTCAACTAACAGGGCTGGGGCCAACGCCCTGACTTTC. The rearrangement links TRBV3-1 to TRBJ2-6; weak D call: TRBD1 (6 bases). The CDR3 is made up of 15 amino acids. Germline V gene sequence: CDR1 LGHDT, CDR2 YNNKEL (reference sequence).

V gene TRBV10-3 combines with J gene TRBJ2-1, with TRBD2 matching over 8 bases. Germline V gives CDR1 ENHRY, CDR2 SYGVKD. The V and J ends lost 0 bases and 5 bases, in that order; junction bases with no gene match: 3. The CDR3 loop spans 15 amino acids. The CDR3 DNA sequence: TGTGCCATCAGTGAGTCGGGACTAGGGGACAATGAGCAGTTCTTC. Protein product: CAISESGLGDNEQFF.

This clonotype came up many times. J is TRBJ2-1 and V is TRBV20-1; 9 bases map to TRBD2. Germline lookup yields CDR1 DFQATT and CDR2 SNEGSKA (reference sequence). The CDR3 contains 16 residues. Trimming removed 0 bases from V and 5 bases from J; junction bases left unmatched: 8. The CDR3 nucleotides are TGCAGTGCTAGAGATTCCCGCGGGGGGGATCACAATGAGCAGTTCTTC. Protein: CSARDSRGGDHNEQFF.

The chain recombines TRBV20-1 with TRBJ2-3; TRBD2 matches at 10 bases. The length of the CDR3 is 14 residues. V dropped 4 bases and J dropped 5; count of bases not matched to a gene: 6. In germline, CDR1 is DFQATT, CDR2 SNEGSKA (reference sequence). The CDR3 bases are TGCAGTGCTATCCTAGCGGGAGCAGGAGATACGCAGTATTTT. This codes for CSAILAGAGDTQYF.

This clonotype was observed a single time. The rearrangement uses TRBV25-1 and TRBJ2-1; perhaps D is TRBD1 or TRBD2 (5 bases each). This CDR3 is built from 14 residues. The germline gives CDR1 MGHDK, CDR2 SYGVNS. The CDR3 sequence is CASVYSGRHNEQFF. In DNA form, the CDR3 reads TGTGCTAGCGTCTACTCGGGACGCCACAATGAGCAGTTCTTC.

The table lists this clonotype with a count of one. The CDR3 end shows no conserved phenylalanine or tryptophan, and so a read error is likely. J is TRBJ1-1 and V is TRBV6-6; unclear D gene. Germline V gene lookup returns CDR1 MNHNY and CDR2 SVGAGI (reference sequence). The CDR3 is 13 amino acids. The CDR3 DNA is TGTGCCAGCTGTTACTCGGAGAACACTGAAGCTTTCCTT. It specifies CASCYSENTEAFL.

This CDR3 reads CASSRGGGSQPQHF. CDR3 coding DNA: TGTGCCAGCAGTCGGGGGGGGGGGAGTCAGCCCCAGCATTTT. The V and J genes are TRBV6-5 and TRBJ1-5; tentatively, D is TRBD1 (5 bases). The germline V gene encodes CDR1 MNHEY and CDR2 SVGAGI. The length of the CDR3 is 14 residues. V was pared by 5 bases and J by 6 bases, with 14 bases between.

This clonotype has at least ten counts. The chain recombines TRBV20-1 with TRBJ2-1; D call uncertain. The CDR3 is 13 amino acids. Between the trimmed V and J ends, which lost 0 bases and 12 bases, there was a span of 15 bases. Germline loops: CDR1 DFQATT, CDR2 SNEGSKA (reference sequence). The CDR3 DNA is TGCAGTGCTAGAGATGAGGAGCCGCCGCGGCAGTTCTTC. Its translation is CSARDEEPPRQFF.

This clonotype was seen many times. The rearrangement links TRBV11-2 to TRBJ1-5; no firm D call. Germline V gene lookup returns CDR1 SGHAT and CDR2 FQNNGV. This CDR3 comprises 13 residues. Deletions cut 6 bases from V and 0 bases from J, with 6 bases between. CDR3 nucleotides: TGTGCCAGCAGTACACATAGCAATCAGCCCCAGCATTTT. Protein sequence: CASSTHSNQPQHF. The variable domain in full, completed from reference TRBV11-2 and TRBJ1-5, reads EAGVAQSPRYKIIEKRQSVAFWCNPISGHATLYWYQQILGQGPKLLIQFQNNGVVDDSQLPKDRFSAERLKGVDSTLKIQPAKLEDSAVYLCASSTHSNQPQHFGDGTRLSIL.

V and J are TRBV20-1 and TRBJ1-5; D gene unclear. From germline, CDR1 is DFQATT and CDR2 SNEGSKA (reference sequence). CDR3 size: 13 residues. V was clipped by 3 bases and J by 0 bases, with 6 bases between them. The CDR3 DNA reads TGCAGTGCTAGCGACGCTAGCAATCAGCCCCAGCATTTT. Translated, it gives CSASDASNQPQHF.

The chain uses TRBV19 and TRBJ2-5; TRBD2 aligns across 11 bases. This CDR3 spans 15 amino acids. Germline values: CDR1 LNHDA, CDR2 SQIVND (reference sequence). After removal of 7 bases from V and 5 bases from J, the junction contained 9 bases not matched to a gene. As DNA, the CDR3 is TGTGCCAGTAATCTAGCGGGAGGAGGGACGGAGACCCAGTACTTC. Protein: CASNLAGGGTETQYF.

This clonotype was counted at least ten times. The chain links TRBV10-2 to TRBJ2-2; D uncertain. The ends were cut back, 5 bases at V and 0 bases at J, with 4 bases in the middle. The length of the CDR3 is 13 residues. Germline V gene sequence: CDR1 WSHSY, CDR2 SAAADI. This CDR3 reads CASSKPNTGELFF. Here the CDR3 DNA reads TGCGCCAGCAGTAAACCGAACACCGGGGAGCTGTTTTTT.

This clonotype was found many times. This chain links TRBV19 with TRBJ1-5; maybe TRBD1 (5 bases). The CDR3 length is 15 residues. Per the germline V gene, CDR1 is LNHDA and CDR2 is SQIVND (reference sequence). The V and J ends lost 2 bases and 7 bases respectively, with 15 bases between them. In DNA form, the CDR3 reads TGTGCCAGTAGTATAACTCCCTTCGGGACGCAGCCCCAGCATTTT. Protein product: CASSITPFGTQPQHF.

This clonotype was seen repeatedly, ten times or more. V is TRBV5-1 and J is TRBJ2-1; 9 bases match TRBD2. With 2 bases clipped from V and 8 bases from J, the junction kept 5 bases outside the gene matches. This CDR3 comprises 14 residues. The V gene's germline CDR1 is SGHRS and CDR2 YFSETQ. CDR3 protein: CASSFSGGLYEQFF. The CDR3 DNA is TGCGCCAGCAGCTTCAGCGGGGGGCTCTATGAGCAGTTCTTC.

The CDR3 sequence is CASSLGDRRNEQFF. In DNA, the CDR3 is TGCGCCAGCAGCTTGGGGGACAGGCGGAATGAGCAGTTCTTC. V and J are TRBV5-1 and TRBJ2-1, with 8 positions matching TRBD1. The junction had 3 bases not matched to a gene; V was cut back by 0 bases and J by 7 bases. The CDR3 contains 14 residues. Germline values: CDR1 SGHRS, CDR2 YFSETQ.